This T cell receptor (beta chain) comes out of a study of blood T cell repertoires in COVID-19. Per germline, CDR1 SNHLY and CDR2 FYNNEI. The CDR3 covers 15 residues. The junction had 8 bases not matched to a gene; V was cut back by 4 bases and J by 4 bases. Original processing notes: Scientists estimated how many nucleated cells there were by amplifying reference gene primers. The table came from immunoSEQ multiplex PCR; TCRdb's copy has only in-frame clones and leaves some out. D and trimming come from the DNA, and the V and J calls and clone size come from that table. The table includes approximately 530,000 clones, roughly 89% detected once.

The specimen was peripheral blood. The TCR comes from a woman aged 45-65 years with COVID-19, enrolled during active disease. This chain links TRBV2 with TRBJ2-7, with TRBD1 matching 9 bases. CDR3 nucleotides: TGTGCCAGCAGTGCCGACAGGGGGAATTCGTACGAGCAGTACTTC. The encoded protein is CASSADRGNSYEQYF. The full variable domain, in which reference TRBV2 and TRBJ2-7 provide the parts outside the CDR3, is EPEVTQTPSHQVTQMGQEVILRCVPISNHLYFYWYRQILGQKVEFLVSFYNNEISEKSEIFDDQFSVERPDGSNFTLKIRSTKLEDSAMYFCASSADRGNSYEQYFGPGTRLTVT.